A single T cell receptor (beta chain) is shown here with its context. The authors' processing: Amplification of reference gene primers was used by the study to estimate nucleated cell counts. The table came from immunoSEQ multiplex PCR; TCRdb's copy has only in-frame clones and leaves some out. V and J calls and clone size come straight from that table; D and trimming were deduced from the DNA. Counted here are about 260,000 clones, more than 75% occurring once; the ten biggest clones make up about 1.6%. The sample comes from a study of blood T cell repertoires in COVID-19. Study-level background: COVID-19 samples from acute and convalescent phases originated in the United States, Italy and Spain. T cells, B-cell-depleted T cells, or PBMCs supplied cDNA or gDNA.

This CDR3 has 15 residues. Germline values: CDR1 LGHNA, CDR2 YSLEER. The ends were cut back, 5 bases at V and 0 bases at J, with 8 bases in the middle. Sequencing was carried out using peripheral blood. The J gene is TRBJ2-6, the V gene TRBV4-3; weak D call: TRBD1 (5 bases). The receptor comes from a woman aged 40 to 50 who had recovered from COVID-19. The CDR3 region has the DNA TGCGCCAGCAGCTTTGGGGCCTCTGGGGCCAACGTCCTGACTTTC. It encodes CASSFGASGANVLTF.